This entry lists 24 T cell receptor beta chains sequenced from one sample in a study of T cell responses to AZD1222 COVID-19 vaccine. Assay used: immunoSEQ multiplex PCR; TCRdb lists only in-frame clones, some missing. The sample shows some 130,000 clones, approximately 90% of them seen only once. The sample consisted of peripheral blood, taken on day 0 of AZD1222 vaccination. These receptor sequences come from an adult in good health.

The chain joins TRBV10-3 to TRBJ1-4, with D possibly matching TRBD1 (6 bases). Germline values: CDR1 ENHRY, CDR2 SYGVKD. The CDR3 totals 15 residues. V shed 10 bases and J shed 2 bases, with 17 bases lying between them. The CDR3 coding sequence is TGTGCCACAGCGTCCTGGACAGATACTAATGAAAAACTGTTTTTT. This translates into CATASWTDTNEKLFF.

This chain connects TRBV18 to TRBJ2-2, with D possibly being TRBD2 (5 bases). CDR1 KGHSH and CDR2 LQKENI come from the germline V gene. The CDR3 runs 16 residues. Trimming shortened V by 1 base and J by 1 base, and 10 bases separated the two germline ends. The CDR3 sequence is CASSPRRTENTGELFF. The CDR3 DNA sequence: TGTGCCAGCTCACCACGGAGGACGGAGAACACCGGGGAGCTGTTTTTT.

This chain uses TRBV5-1 with TRBJ2-1; 9 nucleotides match TRBD2. Germline CDR1 is SGHRS and CDR2 is YFSETQ. Trimming removed 3 bases from V and 8 bases from J; junction bases left unmatched: 6. This CDR3 comprises 14 residues. DNA of the CDR3: TGCGCCAGCAGCTCAGCAGGGACTAGCTATGAGCAGTTCTTC. It yields the protein CASSSAGTSYEQFF.

The chain joins TRBV3-1 (or the pseudogene TRBV3-2) to TRBJ2-7, with no clear D. The germline V gene encodes CDR1 LGHDT and CDR2 YNNKEL (reference sequence). The CDR3 extends over 12 amino acids. V lost 4 bases, J lost 1 base, and 5 bases lay in between. The CDR3 here is CASSLLSYEQYF. The CDR3 DNA reads TGTGCCAGCAGCCTCCTTTCCTACGAGCAGTACTTC.

J is TRBJ1-1 and V is TRBV5-5; D unresolved. The CDR3 covers 14 residues. V gave up 1 base and J gave up 2 bases, with 9 bases separating them. The V gene's germline CDR1 is SGHKS and CDR2 YYEKEE (reference sequence). The CDR3 coding sequence is TGTGCCAGCAGCTTGTGGACGGAAAACACTGAAGCTTTCTTT. This translates into CASSLWTENTEAFF.

In nucleotides, the CDR3 is TGTGCCAGCAGCGCCTCTTCCATAGGCAGTGAAAAACTGTTTTTT. Translation: CASSASSIGSEKLFF. V and J are TRBV2 and TRBJ1-4; D gene uncertain. Germline-derived CDR1 and CDR2 are SNHLY and FYNNEI. The CDR3 is 15 residues long. The V and J ends lost 6 bases and 7 bases respectively, with 18 bases between them.

The chain has TRBV21-1 and TRBJ1-6. TRBV21-1 is termed a pseudogene. This CDR3 is built from 15 residues. Here the CDR3 reads CASSKRLWRNSPLHF. The CDR3 DNA follows: TGTGCCAGCAGCAAAAGGCTCTGGCGGAATTCACCCCTCCACTTT.

The chain couples TRBV5-3 to TRBJ1-5, with D possibly TRBD1 on 5 matching bases. TRBV5-3 is flagged as an ORF with uncertain function. This CDR3 region has 15 residues. Trimming took 0 bases from V and 6 from J, leaving 13 bases between them. The CDR3 sequence: CARSLEWGRVQPQHF. CDR3 DNA: TGTGCCAGAAGCTTGGAGTGGGGGAGGGTTCAGCCCCAGCATTTT.

The rearrangement links TRBV18 to TRBJ1-3; D may be TRBD1 (5 bases). The CDR3 sequence is 17 residues long. Deletions cut 3 bases from V and 4 bases from J, with 19 bases between. Germline V lookup: CDR1 KGHSH, CDR2 LQKENI. In DNA, the CDR3 is TGTGCCAGCTCACCTGAAGGAGGGGCGTATTCAGGAAACACCATATATTTT. This sequence encodes CASSPEGGAYSGNTIYF.

This rearrangement joins TRBV28 to TRBJ1-2; possible D gene TRBD1, 5 bases. Germline CDR1 is MDHEN and CDR2 is SYDVKM. The germline V and J ends were trimmed by 3 bases and 1 base, with 15 bases remaining between them. The CDR3 covers 16 residues. The CDR3 nucleotides read TGTGCCAGCAGTTTCGACGGGGCCACCAATAACTATGGCTACACCTTC. Its protein is CASSFDGATNNYGYTF.

The chain carries TRBV27 and TRBJ2-1, with 7 bases aligning to TRBD2. J lost 0 bases, V lost 7 bases, and 3 bases had no gene match. CDR1 MNHEY and CDR2 SMNVEV come from the germline V gene (reference sequence). This CDR3 spans 14 amino acids. In nucleotides, the CDR3 is TGTGCCAGCAAATCGGGGGGCTCCTACAATGAGCAGTTCTTC. Its protein product is CASKSGGSYNEQFF.

The rearrangement links TRBV2 to TRBJ2-2; D is unresolved. Trimming stripped 7 bases from V and 7 bases from J, with 13 bases between. Germline V lookup: CDR1 SNHLY, CDR2 FYNNEI. CDR3 length: 13 amino acids. The CDR3 loop is CASILDMLGELFF. The CDR3 DNA reads TGTGCCAGCATCCTCGACATGCTCGGGGAGCTGTTTTTT.

The chain employs TRBV6-2 or TRBV6-3 and TRBJ2-1; 8 bases match TRBD2. CDR3 size: 12 residues. Per the germline V gene, CDR1 is MNHEY and CDR2 is SVGEGT. The ends lost 0 bases at V and 16 bases at J; junction bases unmatched: 5. The CDR3 nucleotides are TGTGCCAGCAGTTACTCTTCCGGGGGGGATTTCTTC. This codes for CASSYSSGGDFF.

V gene TRBV24-1 combines with J gene TRBJ2-7; tentatively, D is TRBD2 (6 bases). The CDR3 length is 13 residues. Trimming cost V 4 bases and J 6 bases, with 12 bases left between them. Germline lookup yields CDR1 KGHDR and CDR2 SFDVKD. The CDR3 region is CATSEPGLGEQYF. CDR3 DNA: TGTGCCACCAGTGAACCGGGACTGGGCGAGCAGTACTTC.

In its sample, this clone was seen once. V usage is TRBV7-3 and J usage is TRBJ2-7, with 7 bases aligning to TRBD2. Germline loops: CDR1 SGHTA, CDR2 FQGTGA. This CDR3 comprises 15 residues. The ends lost 1 base at V and 5 bases at J; junction bases unmatched: 8. The CDR3 spells CASSLIGPGRDEQYF. The CDR3 bases are TGTGCCAGCAGCTTAATCGGCCCAGGGAGGGACGAGCAGTACTTC.

This rearrangement joins TRBV16 to TRBJ1-3, with D hard to call. The V gene lost 2 bases and the J gene lost 3 bases, with 11 bases spanning the gap. This CDR3 is built from 15 residues. Germline CDR1 and CDR2: KGHSY and FQNENV. In DNA, the CDR3 is TGTGCCAGCAGCCAAGGGAACCTCGATGGAAACACCATATATTTT. As protein: CASSQGNLDGNTIYF.

The rearrangement links TRBV19 to TRBJ1-2; D call uncertain. The CDR3 is 13 amino acids. Trimming left V 7 bases short and J 8 bases short, with 17 bases between. Germline values: CDR1 LNHDA, CDR2 SQIVND (reference sequence). The CDR3 reads CASIEVGGVGYTF. In DNA form, the CDR3 reads TGTGCCAGTATAGAAGTGGGAGGAGTCGGCTACACCTTC. The full variable domain, rest sourced from reference TRBV19 and TRBJ1-2, is DGGITQSPKYLFRKEGQNVTLSCEQNLNHDAMYWYRQDPGQGLRLIYYSQIVNDFQKGDIAEGYSVSREKKESFPLTVTSAQKNPTAFYLCASIEVGGVGYTFGSGTRLTVV.

The rearrangement links TRBV6-6 to TRBJ2-3; 9 nucleotides line up with TRBD2. Germline V CDR1 and CDR2: MNHNY, SVGAGI (reference sequence). V dropped 4 bases and J dropped 3; count of bases not matched to a gene: 8. The CDR3 sequence is 16 residues long. As DNA, the CDR3 is TGTGCCAGCAGTTTCCAGACTAGCGGACAAACAGATACGCAGTATTTT. It encodes CASSFQTSGQTDTQYF.

The chain has TRBV19 and TRBJ1-2; no reliable D call. This CDR3 is 15 amino acids long. Trimming took 5 bases from V and 2 from J, leaving 15 bases between them. Germline loops: CDR1 LNHDA, CDR2 SQIVND (reference sequence). CDR3 in DNA: TGTGCCAGTAGTGTGGCCCTGATGAAAAACTATGGCTACACCTTC. This gives the protein CASSVALMKNYGYTF. The whole variable domain, filled in from reference TRBV19 and TRBJ1-2, reads DGGITQSPKYLFRKEGQNVTLSCEQNLNHDAMYWYRQDPGQGLRLIYYSQIVNDFQKGDIAEGYSVSREKKESFPLTVTSAQKNPTAFYLCASSVALMKNYGYTFGSGTRLTVV.

This clone was recorded once. The rearrangement joins TRBV2 to TRBJ1-2; D not certain. Trimming took 5 bases from V and 0 from J, leaving 7 bases between them. The germline V gene encodes CDR1 SNHLY and CDR2 FYNNEI. The CDR3 length is 13 residues. DNA for the CDR3: TGTGCCAGCAGTCTCACCACTAACTATGGCTACACCTTC. Translated, it gives CASSLTTNYGYTF.

This clone showed up just once. V usage is TRBV6-1 and J usage is TRBJ1-1; TRBD1 agrees at 7 bases. CDR1 MNHNS and CDR2 SASEGT come from the germline V gene. The CDR3 contains 15 residues. Unmatched junction bases numbered 3, after V lost 1 base and J lost 1 base. The CDR3 sequence: CASSEGPGGNTEAFF. The CDR3 DNA follows: TGTGCCAGCAGTGAAGGGCCAGGGGGGAACACTGAAGCTTTCTTT.

Regarding this clone: This same CDR3 is encoded by further DNA sequences in the sample. The chain links TRBV7-2 to TRBJ2-7; D remains ambiguous. This CDR3 has 11 residues. Germline V gene lookup returns CDR1 SGHTA and CDR2 FQGNSA. Deletions cut 4 bases from V and 4 bases from J, with 5 bases between. The CDR3 sequence: CASSSLYEQYF. For the CDR3, the DNA is TGTGCCAGCAGCTCCCTTTACGAGCAGTACTTC.

The CDR3 nucleotides are TGTGCCAGCAGCTCCCTGCGGGGTCTTACCTATGGCTACACCTTC. Translated: CASSSLRGLTYGYTF. V is TRBV9 and J is TRBJ1-2; D gene unclear. The CDR3 contains 15 residues. Trimming took off 4 bases at V and 4 bases at J, with 17 bases between the two ends. Germline-derived CDR1 and CDR2 are SGDLS and YYNGEE.

The rearrangement joins TRBV23-1 to TRBJ2-7, with a tentative D call TRBD1 (6 bases). TRBV23-1 has ORF status, its function being uncertain. The V end lost 2 bases, the J end lost 0 bases, and 8 bases lay between the germline ends. The CDR3 consists of 14 residues. The CDR3 protein is CASSQDRNSYEQYF. Written as DNA, the CDR3 is TGCGCCAGCAGTCAAGACAGGAACTCCTACGAGCAGTACTTC.